These T cell receptor beta chains were read from a single sample in a study of PD-L1 blockade in urothelial cancer. This table comes from immunoSEQ multiplex PCR, and its TCRdb copy is limited to in-frame clones, with some not included. The sample consists of tens of thousands of clones, roughly four fifths of them appearing once. The sample was PBMCs, taken around atezolizumab (anti-PD-L1) treatment. These receptor sequences come from a man between 65 and 85 years old with urothelial cancer. Both conserved end residues are part of each CDR3. The D gene is left open where the match is weak. Clone size is stated in some rows and not others, as once, few, many or a class when expanded.

d_gene	j_gene	v_gene	abundance	CDR3nt	CDR3aa
-	TRBJ1-1	TRBV6-4	-	TGTGCCAGCAGTGAAATGGCAGGGATGAACACTGAAGCTTTCTTT	CASSEMAGMNTEAFF
TRBD1	TRBJ2-7	TRBV30	once	TGTGCCTGGAGCTCCGGGACAGGGAGGAACGAGCAGTACTTC	CAWSSGTGRNEQYF
-	TRBJ1-5	TRBV7-8	once	TGTGCCAGCAGCTTAACTAGAACTAGTGCTGGGAAGCCCCAGCATTTT	CASSLTRTSAGKPQHF
TRBD1	TRBJ2-3	TRBV18	-	TGTGCCAGCTCACCGCGGATAGACAGGGTAGGCACAGATACGCAGTATTTT	CASSPRIDRVGTDTQYF
TRBD1	TRBJ2-7	TRBV13	-	TGTGCCAGCAGCTCCGACAGGGGGACGGCCTACGAGCAGTACTTC	CASSSDRGTAYEQYF
-	TRBJ1-5	TRBV2	-	TGTGCCAGCAGCGCCTTCGGGGATAATCAGCCCCAGCATTTT	CASSAFGDNQPQHF
TRBD2	TRBJ2-7	TRBV11-2	medium-sized	TGTGCCAGCAGCTTAGATTATGAGCGGGGCCTCTACGAGCAGTACTTC	CASSLDYERGLYEQYF
TRBD1	TRBJ2-1	TRBV13	-	TGTGCCAGCAGCACTGGGACAGCCTACAATGAGCAGTTCTTC	CASSTGTAYNEQFF
TRBD1	TRBJ2-7	TRBV6-1	-	TGTGCCAGCAGCCGGACAGGGGGCTCCTACGAGCAGTACTTC	CASSRTGGSYEQYF
-	TRBJ2-2	TRBV2	-	TGTGCCAGCAGTGACACGGGAGTAGATACCGGGGAGCTGTTTTTT	CASSDTGVDTGELFF
-	TRBJ1-1	TRBV18	few	TGTGCCAGCTCAGCAGGACAGTTTAATGAAGCTTTCTTT	CASSAGQFNEAFF
-	TRBJ2-7	TRBV5-1	-	TGCGCCAGCAGCTTGGCTCCAGGGTCCCGCTACGAGCAGTACTTC	CASSLAPGSRYEQYF
TRBD1	TRBJ2-2	TRBV27	-	TGTGCCAGCAGTCCCGGGACAGGGCGAACCGGGGAGCTGTTTTTT	CASSPGTGRTGELFF
TRBD1	TRBJ1-5	TRBV5-1	-	TGCGCCAGCAGCCTTTCCGGGACAGGGTCCCAGCCCCAGCATTTT	CASSLSGTGSQPQHF
TRBD1	TRBJ1-4	TRBV30	-	TGTGCCTGGAGTTTACAGGGGTCCGGGACTAATGAAAAACTGTTTTTT	CAWSLQGSGTNEKLFF
-	TRBJ2-2	TRBV5-1	-	TGCGCCAGCAGCTTGGATGGGGGCTCGTCCCACACCGGGGAGCTGTTTTTT	CASSLDGGSSHTGELFF
-	TRBJ2-1	TRBV7-6	-	TGTGCCAGCAGCTTGCCAGACAGGAGCTACAATGAGCAGTTCTTC	CASSLPDRSYNEQFF
TRBD1	TRBJ2-7	TRBV5-8	-	TGTGCCAGCAGCTCCATTCCCGGGACAGCGACTTACGAGCAGTACTTC	CASSSIPGTATYEQYF
-	TRBJ1-2	TRBV5-1	-	TGCGCCAGCAGCACACCACTTAACAGGGATGGCTACACCTTC	CASSTPLNRDGYTF
-	TRBJ1-3	TRBV7-8	-	TGTGCCAGCAGCTTAATTATTGGGCGCTCTGGAAACACCATATATTTT	CASSLIIGRSGNTIYF
-	TRBJ2-1	TRBV5-4	few	TGTGCCAGCAGCTGGAGGACAGCAGAGCAGTTCTTC	CASSWRTAEQFF
-	TRBJ1-5	TRBV19	-	TGTGCCAGTAGGGACCCCCGACAGGGCAATCAGCCCCAGCATTTT	CASRDPRQGNQPQHF